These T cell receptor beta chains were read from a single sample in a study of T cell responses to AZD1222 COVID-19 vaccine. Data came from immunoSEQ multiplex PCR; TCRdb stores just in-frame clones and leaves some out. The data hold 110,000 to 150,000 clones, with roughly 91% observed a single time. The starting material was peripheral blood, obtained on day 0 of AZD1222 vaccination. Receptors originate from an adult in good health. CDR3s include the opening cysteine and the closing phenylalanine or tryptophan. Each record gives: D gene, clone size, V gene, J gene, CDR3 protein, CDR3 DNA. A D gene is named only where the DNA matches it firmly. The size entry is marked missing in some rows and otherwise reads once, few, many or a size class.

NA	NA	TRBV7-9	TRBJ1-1	CASSDRAFEAFF	TGTGCCAGCAGCGATAGGGCGTTTGAAGCTTTCTTT
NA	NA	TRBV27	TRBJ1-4	CASSLGQQPTNEKLFF	TGTGCCAGCAGTTTGGGCCAGCAGCCAACTAATGAAAAACTGTTTTTT
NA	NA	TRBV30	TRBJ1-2	CAWSVLGGYTF	TGTGCCTGGAGTGTACTCGGGGGCTACACCTTC
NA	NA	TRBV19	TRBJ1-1	CASSIGEGGFKAFF	TGTGCCAGTAGTATAGGAGAAGGGGGATTTAAAGCTTTCTTT
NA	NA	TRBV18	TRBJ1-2	CASSPLMGTPRSNYGYTF	TGTGCCAGCTCACCACTGATGGGGACTCCCAGGAGTAACTATGGCTACACCTTC
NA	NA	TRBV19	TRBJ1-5	CASSISSNQPQHF	TGTGCCAGTAGTATCTCTAGCAATCAGCCCCAGCATTTT
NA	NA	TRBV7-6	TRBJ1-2	CASSLVATSGYTF	TGTGCCAGCAGCTTAGTAGCCACCTCGGGCTACACCTTC
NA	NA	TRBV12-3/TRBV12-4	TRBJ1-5	CASSLDSNQPQHF	TGTGCCAGCAGTTTGGATAGCAATCAGCCCCAGCATTTT
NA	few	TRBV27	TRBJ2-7	CASSLAGYSYEQYF	TGTGCCAGCAGCTTGGCTGGCTACTCCTACGAGCAGTACTTC
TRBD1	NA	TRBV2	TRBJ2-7	CASSGDRGSYEQYF	TGTGCCAGCAGTGGGGACAGGGGCTCCTACGAGCAGTACTTC
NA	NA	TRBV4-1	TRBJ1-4	CASSPTPTGMGNEKLFF	TGCGCCAGCAGCCCTACACCGACAGGAATGGGGAATGAAAAACTGTTTTTT
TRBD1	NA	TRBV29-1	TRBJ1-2	CSVGDRGRDYGYTF	TGCAGCGTTGGGGACAGGGGGAGGGACTATGGCTACACCTTC
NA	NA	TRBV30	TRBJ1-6	CAWSSTGRRSSYNSPLHF	TGTGCCTGGAGTTCAACAGGGCGCCGAAGCTCCTATAATTCACCCCTCCACTTT
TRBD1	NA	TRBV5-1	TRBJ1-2	CASSPQTGQGYGYTF	TGCGCCAGCAGCCCACAGACCGGACAGGGCTATGGCTACACCTTC
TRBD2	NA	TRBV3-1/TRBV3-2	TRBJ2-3	CASSQGVSTSGSTDTQYF	TGTGCCAGCAGCCAAGGGGTCTCGACTAGCGGAAGCACAGATACGCAGTATTTT
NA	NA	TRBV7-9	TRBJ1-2	CASSLGSGANYGYTF	TGTGCCAGCAGCTTAGGATCTGGGGCTAACTATGGCTACACCTTC
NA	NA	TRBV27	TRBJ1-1	CASSPIPPGSTEAFF	TGTGCCAGCAGTCCAATTCCCCCAGGGAGCACTGAAGCTTTCTTT
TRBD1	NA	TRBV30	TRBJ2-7	CAWRGQGYEQYF	TGTGCCTGGAGAGGACAGGGCTACGAGCAGTACTTC
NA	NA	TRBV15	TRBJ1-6	CATSSSGRQTSSYNSPLHF	TGTGCCACCAGCAGCAGCGGCAGACAGACGAGCTCCTATAATTCACCCCTCCACTTT
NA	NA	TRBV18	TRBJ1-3	CASFAGAKGNTIYF	TGTGCCAGCTTCGCCGGTGCGAAGGGAAACACCATATATTTT
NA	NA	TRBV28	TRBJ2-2	CASSLSGELFF	TGTGCCAGCAGTTTGTCCGGGGAGCTGTTTTTT
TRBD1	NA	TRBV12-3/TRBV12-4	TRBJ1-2	CASTRGQWYGYTF	TGTGCCAGCACAAGGGGGCAATGGTATGGCTACACCTTC
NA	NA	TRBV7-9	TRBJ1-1	CASSDARVYTEAFF	TGTGCCAGCAGCGACGCACGGGTGTACACTGAAGCTTTCTTT
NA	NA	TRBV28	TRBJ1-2	CASSFSGQHGGYTF	TGTGCCAGCAGTTTCAGTGGACAACACGGCGGCTACACCTTC
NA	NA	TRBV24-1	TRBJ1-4	CATRGRRTTGNGNEKLFF	TGTGCCACCAGGGGGCGGAGGACCACAGGCAATGGTAATGAAAAACTGTTTTTT
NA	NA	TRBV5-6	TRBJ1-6	CASSQIDNDSPLHF	TGTGCCAGCAGCCAGATAGATAACGATTCACCCCTCCACTTT
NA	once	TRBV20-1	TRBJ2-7	CSASSFPNSYEQYF	TGCAGTGCTAGTTCGTTCCCTAACTCCTACGAGCAGTACTTC
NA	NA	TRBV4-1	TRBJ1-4	CASSPGGLGEKLFF	TGCGCCAGCAGCCCGGGGGGGCTCGGGGAAAAACTGTTTTTT
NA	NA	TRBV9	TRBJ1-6	CASSVSAGVKDSPLHF	TGTGCCAGCAGCGTTTCGGCAGGGGTTAAAGATTCACCCCTCCACTTT
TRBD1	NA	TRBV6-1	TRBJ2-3	CASSEPGQGPDTQYF	TGTGCCAGCAGTGAACCGGGACAGGGGCCAGATACGCAGTATTTT
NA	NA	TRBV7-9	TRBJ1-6	CASSLAAYYNSPLHF	TGTGCCAGCAGCTTAGCGGCCTACTATAATTCACCCCTCCACTTT
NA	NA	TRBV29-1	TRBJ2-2	CSASTRNTGELFF	TGCAGCGCCTCTACTAGGAACACCGGGGAGCTGTTTTTT
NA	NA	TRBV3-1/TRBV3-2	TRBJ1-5	CASSQSRRAGRGGSNQPQHF	TGTGCCAGCAGCCAGTCCCGGCGGGCAGGGAGGGGTGGGAGCAATCAGCCCCAGCATTTT
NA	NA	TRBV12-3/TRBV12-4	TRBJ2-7	CASSTDRSYEQYF	TGTGCCAGCAGCACGGACAGATCCTACGAGCAGTACTTC
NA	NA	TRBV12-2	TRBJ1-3	CASRLISHELAGNTIYF	TGTGCAAGTCGCTTAATCAGTCACGAGCTTGCTGGAAACACCATATATTTT
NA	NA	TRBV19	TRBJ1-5	CASSIAFRRSNQPQHF	TGTGCCAGTAGTATAGCGTTCCGGCGTAGCAATCAGCCCCAGCATTTT
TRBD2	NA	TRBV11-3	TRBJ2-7	CASSFGLAGKKQYF	TGTGCCAGCAGCTTTGGCCTAGCGGGGAAAAAGCAGTACTTC
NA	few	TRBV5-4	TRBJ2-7	CASSLTNTSYEQYF	TGTGCCAGCAGCTTGACTAATACTTCCTACGAGCAGTACTTC
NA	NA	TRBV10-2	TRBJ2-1	CASSDNEQFF	TGCGCCAGCAGTGACAATGAGCAGTTCTTC
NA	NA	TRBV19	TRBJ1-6	CASSPRVSEGAPLHF	TGTGCCAGTAGCCCCCGTGTCTCCGAGGGAGCACCCCTCCACTTT
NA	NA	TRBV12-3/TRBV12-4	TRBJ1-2	CASSLTRAYGYTF	TGTGCCAGCAGTTTGACAAGAGCCTATGGCTACACCTTC
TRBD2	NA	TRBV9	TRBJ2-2	CASSVGLAGIGELFF	TGTGCCAGCAGCGTAGGACTAGCGGGGATAGGGGAGCTGTTTTTT
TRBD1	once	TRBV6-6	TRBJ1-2	CASRTDRAYTF	TGTGCCAGCAGGACCGACAGGGCCTACACCTTC
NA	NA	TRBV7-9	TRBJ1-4	CASSLYRASREKLFF	TGTGCCAGCAGCTTATACCGGGCGAGTCGGGAAAAACTGTTTTTT
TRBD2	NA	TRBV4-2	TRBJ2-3	CASSRRTSGILGTDTQYF	TGTGCCAGCAGCCGCCGGACTAGCGGCATATTGGGCACAGATACGCAGTATTTT
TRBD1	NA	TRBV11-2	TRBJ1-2	CASSSPGGDRGGGYTF	TGTGCCAGCAGCTCCCCCGGTGGGGACAGGGGAGGCGGCTACACCTTC
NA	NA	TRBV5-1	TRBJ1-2	CASRRVGTLYGYTF	TGCGCCAGCAGGAGGGTCGGGACATTGTATGGCTACACCTTC
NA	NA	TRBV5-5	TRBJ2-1	CASSLVSANEQFF	TGTGCCAGCAGCTTGGTTTCCGCCAATGAGCAGTTCTTC
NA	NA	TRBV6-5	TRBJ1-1	CASSYSGGVAATEAFF	TGTGCCAGCAGTTACTCGGGGGGAGTGGCTGCGACCGAAGCTTTCTTT
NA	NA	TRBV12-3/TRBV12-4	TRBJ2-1	CASSEGTEQFF	TGTGCCAGCAGCGAGGGGACTGAGCAGTTCTTC
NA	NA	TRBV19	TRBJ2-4	CASSRGGGAKNIQYF	TGTGCCAGTAGTCGGGGCGGCGGAGCCAAAAACATTCAGTACTTC
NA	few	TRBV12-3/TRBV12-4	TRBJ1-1	CASSVSSTEAFF	TGTGCCAGCAGTGTATCCAGTACTGAAGCTTTCTTT
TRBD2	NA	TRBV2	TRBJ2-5	CASSGAGDQETQYF	TGTGCCAGCAGTGGGGCGGGGGACCAAGAGACCCAGTACTTC
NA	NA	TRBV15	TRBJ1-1	CATSRAHRGAEAFF	TGTGCCACCAGCAGAGCCCATAGGGGGGCTGAAGCTTTCTTT
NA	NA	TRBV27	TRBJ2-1	CASSFGTYNEQFF	TGTGCCAGCAGTTTCGGAACCTACAATGAGCAGTTCTTC
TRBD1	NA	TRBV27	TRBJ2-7	CASSFRQGSYEQYF	TGTGCCAGCAGTTTCCGACAGGGTTCCTACGAGCAGTACTTC
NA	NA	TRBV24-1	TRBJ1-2	CATSDLGDGYTF	TGTGCCACCAGTGATTTGGGAGATGGCTACACCTTC
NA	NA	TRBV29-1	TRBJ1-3	CSVLPLSSGNTIYF	TGCAGCGTCCTCCCTCTGAGCTCTGGAAACACCATATATTTT
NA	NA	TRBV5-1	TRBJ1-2	CASSLTSTYGYTF	TGCGCCAGCAGCTTGACCTCGACTTATGGCTACACCTTC